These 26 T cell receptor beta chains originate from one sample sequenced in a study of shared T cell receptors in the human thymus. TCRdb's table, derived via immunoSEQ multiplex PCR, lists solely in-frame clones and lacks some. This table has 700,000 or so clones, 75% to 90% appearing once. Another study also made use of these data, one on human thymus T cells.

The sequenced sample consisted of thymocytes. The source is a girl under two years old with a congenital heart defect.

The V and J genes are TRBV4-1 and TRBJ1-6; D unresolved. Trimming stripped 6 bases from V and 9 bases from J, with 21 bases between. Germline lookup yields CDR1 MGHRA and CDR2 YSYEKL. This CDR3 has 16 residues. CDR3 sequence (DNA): TGCGCCAGCAGACCCTACCCGGGTCTAAGTAGTTCACCCCTCCACTTT. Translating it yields CASRPYPGLSSSPLHF.

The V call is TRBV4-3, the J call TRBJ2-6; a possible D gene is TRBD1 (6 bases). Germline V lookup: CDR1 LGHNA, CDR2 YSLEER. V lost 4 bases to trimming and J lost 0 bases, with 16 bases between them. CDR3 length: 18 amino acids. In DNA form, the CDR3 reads TGCGCCAGCAGCCTGGTGAGGGGGATTAGCTCTGGGGCCAACGTCCTGACTTTC. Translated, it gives CASSLVRGISSGANVLTF.

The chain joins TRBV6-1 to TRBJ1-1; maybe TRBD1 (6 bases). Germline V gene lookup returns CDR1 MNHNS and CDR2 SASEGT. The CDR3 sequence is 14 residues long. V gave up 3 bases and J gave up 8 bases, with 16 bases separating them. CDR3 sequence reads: CASSDRLTGFEAFF. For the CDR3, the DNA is TGTGCCAGCAGTGACCGCCTGACAGGATTCGAAGCTTTCTTT.

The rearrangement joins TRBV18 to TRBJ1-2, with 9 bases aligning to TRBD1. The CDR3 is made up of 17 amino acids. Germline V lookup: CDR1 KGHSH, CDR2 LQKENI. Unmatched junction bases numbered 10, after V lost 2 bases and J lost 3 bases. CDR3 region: CASSPGKNRGRDYGYTF. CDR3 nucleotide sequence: TGTGCCAGCTCACCAGGGAAAAACAGGGGGCGAGACTATGGCTACACCTTC.

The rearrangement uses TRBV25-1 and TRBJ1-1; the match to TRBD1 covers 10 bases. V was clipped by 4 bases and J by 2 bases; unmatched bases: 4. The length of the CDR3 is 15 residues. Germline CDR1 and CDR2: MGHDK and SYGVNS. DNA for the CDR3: TGTGCCAGCAGTGCAAGGGACAGGGGTAACACTGAAGCTTTCTTT. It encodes CASSARDRGNTEAFF.

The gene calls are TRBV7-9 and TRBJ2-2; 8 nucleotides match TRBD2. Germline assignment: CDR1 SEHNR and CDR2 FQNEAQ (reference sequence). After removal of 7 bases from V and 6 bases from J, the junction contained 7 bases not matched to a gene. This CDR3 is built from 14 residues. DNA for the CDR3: TGTGCCAGCACCTCGTACGGGGGGGCCGGGGAGCTGTTTTTT. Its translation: CASTSYGGAGELFF.

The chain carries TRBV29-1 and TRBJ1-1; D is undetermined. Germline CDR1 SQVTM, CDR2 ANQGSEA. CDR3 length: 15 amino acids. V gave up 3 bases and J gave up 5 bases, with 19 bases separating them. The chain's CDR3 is CSVEFLGGERTEAFF. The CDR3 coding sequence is TGCAGCGTTGAGTTTCTGGGAGGCGAGCGTACTGAAGCTTTCTTT.

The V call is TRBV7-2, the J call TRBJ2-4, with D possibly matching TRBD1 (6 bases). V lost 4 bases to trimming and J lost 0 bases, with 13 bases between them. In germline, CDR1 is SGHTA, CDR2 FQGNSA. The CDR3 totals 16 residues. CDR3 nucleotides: TGTGCCAGCAGCTCCCGGACAGAACTAGCCAAAAACATTCAGTACTTC. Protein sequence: CASSSRTELAKNIQYF. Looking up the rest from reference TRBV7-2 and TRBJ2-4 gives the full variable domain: GAGVSQSPSNKVTEKGKDVELRCDPISGHTALYWYRQSLGQGLEFLIYFQGNSAPDKSGLPSDRFSAERTGGSVSTLTIQRTQQEDSAVYLCASSSRTELAKNIQYFGAGTRLSVL.

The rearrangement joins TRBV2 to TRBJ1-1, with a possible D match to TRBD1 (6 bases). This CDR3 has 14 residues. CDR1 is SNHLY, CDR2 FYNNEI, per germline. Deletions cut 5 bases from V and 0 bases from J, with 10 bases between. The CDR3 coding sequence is TGTGCCAGCAGTCTGGGGGCCGTGAACACTGAAGCTTTCTTT. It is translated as CASSLGAVNTEAFF.

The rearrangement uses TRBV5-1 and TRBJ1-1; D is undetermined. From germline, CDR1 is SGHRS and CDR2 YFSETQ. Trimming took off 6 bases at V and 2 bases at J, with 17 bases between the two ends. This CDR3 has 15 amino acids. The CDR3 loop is CASTLTPAKNTEAFF. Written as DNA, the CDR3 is TGCGCCAGCACACTAACCCCCGCGAAAAACACTGAAGCTTTCTTT.

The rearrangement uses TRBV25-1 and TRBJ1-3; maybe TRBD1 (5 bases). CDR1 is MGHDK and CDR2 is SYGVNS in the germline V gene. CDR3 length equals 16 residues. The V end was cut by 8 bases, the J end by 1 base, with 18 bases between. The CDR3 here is CASCRGGLGSGNTIYF. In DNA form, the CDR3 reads TGTGCCAGCTGCCGCGGGGGATTGGGATCTGGAAACACCATATATTTT.

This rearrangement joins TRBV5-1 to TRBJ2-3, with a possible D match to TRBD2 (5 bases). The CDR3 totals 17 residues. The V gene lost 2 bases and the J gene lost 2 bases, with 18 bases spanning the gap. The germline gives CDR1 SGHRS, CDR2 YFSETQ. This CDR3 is CASSFSGDLLITDTQYF. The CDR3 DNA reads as TGCGCCAGCAGCTTCTCCGGGGATCTACTAATCACAGATACGCAGTATTTT.

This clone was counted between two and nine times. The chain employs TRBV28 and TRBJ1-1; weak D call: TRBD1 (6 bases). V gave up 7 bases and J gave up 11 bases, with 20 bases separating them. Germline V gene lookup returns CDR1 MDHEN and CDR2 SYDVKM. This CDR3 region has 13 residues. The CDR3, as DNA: TGTGCCAGCAAGAGGGCGCAGGGGAGGGAGGCTTTCTTT. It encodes CASKRAQGREAFF.

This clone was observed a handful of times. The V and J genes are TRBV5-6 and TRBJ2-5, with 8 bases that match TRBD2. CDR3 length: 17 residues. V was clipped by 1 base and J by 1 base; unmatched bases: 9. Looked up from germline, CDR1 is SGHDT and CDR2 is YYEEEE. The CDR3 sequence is CASSLQERGSIQETQYF. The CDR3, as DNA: TGTGCCAGCAGCTTGCAGGAGCGGGGGTCGATCCAAGAGACCCAGTACTTC.

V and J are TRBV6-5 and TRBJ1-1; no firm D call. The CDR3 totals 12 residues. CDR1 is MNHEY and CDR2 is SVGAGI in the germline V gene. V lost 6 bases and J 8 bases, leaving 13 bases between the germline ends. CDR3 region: CASSPSGTEAFF. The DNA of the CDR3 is TGTGCCAGCAGCCCCTCAGGAACGGAAGCTTTCTTT.

The CDR3 nucleotides are TGTGCCAGCTTAGTTTCTGGGGCCAACGTCCTGACTTTC. This encodes CASLVSGANVLTF. The chain combines TRBV28 with TRBJ2-6; no firm D call. CDR1 and CDR2 from the germline V gene are MDHEN and SYDVKM. V gave up 8 bases and J gave up 1 base, with 6 bases separating them. CDR3 size: 13 residues.

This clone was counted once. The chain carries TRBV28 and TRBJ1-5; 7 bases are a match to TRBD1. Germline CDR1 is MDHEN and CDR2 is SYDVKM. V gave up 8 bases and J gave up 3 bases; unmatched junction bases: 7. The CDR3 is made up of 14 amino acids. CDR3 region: CASSTDRDNQPQHF. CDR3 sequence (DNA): TGTGCCAGCTCCACTGACAGGGACAATCAGCCCCAGCATTTT. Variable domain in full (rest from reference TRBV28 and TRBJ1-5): DVKVTQSSRYLVKRTGEKVFLECVQDMDHENMFWYRQDPGLGLRLIYFSYDVKMKEKGDIPEGYSVSREKKERFSLILESASTNQTSMYLCASSTDRDNQPQHFGDGTRLSIL.

The CDR3 DNA is TGTGCCAGCAGTTTATGCCAAACCAGGAGGACAGGGGAGATTCAGTACTTC. Its protein is CASSLCQTRRTGEIQYF. V is TRBV28 and J is TRBJ2-4; TRBD1 aligns across 9 bases. The CDR3 is made up of 17 amino acids. The germline V gene encodes CDR1 MDHEN and CDR2 SYDVKM. V gave up 0 bases and J gave up 10 bases; unmatched junction bases: 13.

In nucleotides, the CDR3 is TGCGCCAGCAGCTTGGGTTTCTCGCGGGGGGGCAATGAGCAGTTCTTC. Translating it yields CASSLGFSRGGNEQFF. This chain links TRBV5-1 with TRBJ2-1; 9 bases line up with TRBD2. This CDR3 has 16 residues. Germline V lookup: CDR1 SGHRS, CDR2 YFSETQ. V gave up 0 bases and J gave up 6 bases; unmatched junction bases: 7.

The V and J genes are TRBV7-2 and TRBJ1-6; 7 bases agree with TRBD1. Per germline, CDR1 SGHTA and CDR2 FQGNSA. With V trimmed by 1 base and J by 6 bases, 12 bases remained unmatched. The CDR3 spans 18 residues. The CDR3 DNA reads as TGTGCCAGCAGCTTAGAGGGGGCCCTACCGGACCTTAATTCACCCCTCCACTTT. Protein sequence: CASSLEGALPDLNSPLHF.

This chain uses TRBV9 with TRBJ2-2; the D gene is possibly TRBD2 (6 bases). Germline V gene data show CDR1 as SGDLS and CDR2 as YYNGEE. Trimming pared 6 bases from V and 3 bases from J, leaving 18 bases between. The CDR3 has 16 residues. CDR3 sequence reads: CASTQYQRVDTGELFF. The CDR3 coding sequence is TGTGCCAGCACCCAATACCAGCGGGTGGACACCGGGGAGCTGTTTTTT.

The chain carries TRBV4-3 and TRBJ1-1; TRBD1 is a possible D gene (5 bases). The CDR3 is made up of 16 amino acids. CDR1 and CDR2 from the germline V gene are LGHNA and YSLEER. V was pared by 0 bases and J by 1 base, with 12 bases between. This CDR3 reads CASSQDKRRGNTEAFF. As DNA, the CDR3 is TGCGCCAGCAGCCAAGACAAACGGAGGGGGAACACTGAAGCTTTCTTT.

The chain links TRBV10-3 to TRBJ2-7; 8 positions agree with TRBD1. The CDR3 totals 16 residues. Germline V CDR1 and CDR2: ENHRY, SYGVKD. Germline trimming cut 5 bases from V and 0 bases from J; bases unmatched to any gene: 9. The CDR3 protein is CAISTPGQDYSYEQYF. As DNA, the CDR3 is TGTGCCATCAGTACTCCGGGACAGGATTACTCCTACGAGCAGTACTTC.

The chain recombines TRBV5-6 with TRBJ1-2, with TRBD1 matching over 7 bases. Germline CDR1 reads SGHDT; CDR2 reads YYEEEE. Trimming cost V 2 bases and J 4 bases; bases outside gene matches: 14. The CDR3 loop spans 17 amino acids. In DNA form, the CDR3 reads TGTGCCAGCAGCTTTAGGGTGTTTGACAGGGAGGCCTATGGCTACACCTTC. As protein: CASSFRVFDREAYGYTF. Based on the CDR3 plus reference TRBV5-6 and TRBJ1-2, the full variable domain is DAGVTQSPTHLIKTRGQQVTLRCSPKSGHDTVSWYQQALGQGPQFIFQYYEEEERQRGNFPDRFSGHQFPNYSSELNVNALLLGDSALYLCASSFRVFDREAYGYTFGSGTRLTVV.

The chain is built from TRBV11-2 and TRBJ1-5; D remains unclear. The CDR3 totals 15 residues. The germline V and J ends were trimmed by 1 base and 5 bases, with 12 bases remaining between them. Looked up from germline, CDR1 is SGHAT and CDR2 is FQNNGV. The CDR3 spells CASSLGGFQDQPQHF. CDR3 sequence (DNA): TGTGCCAGCAGCTTAGGAGGGTTCCAGGATCAGCCCCAGCATTTT.

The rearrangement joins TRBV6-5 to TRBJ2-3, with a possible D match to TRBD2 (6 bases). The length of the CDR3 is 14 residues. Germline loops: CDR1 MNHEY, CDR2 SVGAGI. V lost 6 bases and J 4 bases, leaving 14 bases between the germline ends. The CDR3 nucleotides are TGTGCCAGCAGGGAGGGGTTGTTAGCAGATACGCAGTATTTT. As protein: CASREGLLADTQYF.